The 2 T cell receptor beta chains in this list originate from one sample, sequenced in a study of shared clonotypes between healthy human individuals. Clones were sequenced by immunoSEQ multiplex PCR, and TCRdb holds only the in-frame ones, with some missing. The sample comprises a few million clones, 93% of which are singletons, and about 0.41% rests with the top ten. Sequencing was carried out using naive CD4+ T cells from PBMCs. The subset denotes: CD45RA+ positively selected. The receptor set was obtained from a young man in good health. Some clones in this sample may be carry-over from other donors' samples.

This clone was seen more than once but under ten times. The V and J genes are TRBV7-9 and TRBJ1-1; maybe TRBD1 (5 bases). This CDR3 spans 14 amino acids. From germline, CDR1 is SEHNR and CDR2 FQNEAQ (reference sequence). Trimming removed 1 base at V and 4 bases at J, with 10 bases between. CDR3 sequence (DNA): TGTGCCAGCAGCTTAGATGACAGTGCCACTGAAGCTTTCTTT. The encoded protein is CASSLDDSATEAFF.

The gene calls are TRBV30 and TRBJ1-2, with D maybe TRBD1 (6 bases). Trimming stripped 1 base from V and 0 bases from J, with 18 bases between. Germline V gene data show CDR1 as GTSNPN and CDR2 as SVGIG (reference sequence). The CDR3 runs to 17 residues. CDR3 sequence (DNA): TGTGCCTGGAGTGGGGGGCGCCCGACCAGAACTAACTATGGCTACACCTTC. Translation gives CAWSGGRPTRTNYGYTF.